Below, 8 T cell receptor beta chains from the same sample are listed, as sequenced in a study of Ad26.COV2.S vaccination and SARS-CoV-2 variants. Treatment specified: 15 to 20 received Ad26.COV2.S at low or high dose, single or two shots; 5 received placebo; per-sample allocation not given. Samples analyzed were those drawn on day 63 after the first vaccine or placebo injection. Sequencing used immunoSEQ multiplex PCR; TCRdb keeps in-frame clones, though not all of them. The table has some 480,000 clones, 70% to 90% seen once. The sequencing used peripheral blood, collected in a trial of Ad26.COV2.S vaccine versus placebo. These receptors were taken from a person between 18 and 60 years old who received the Ad26.COV2.S COVID-19 vaccine or a placebo.

The chain is built from TRBV11-2 and TRBJ1-1; D is possibly TRBD1 (5 bases). This CDR3 spans 14 amino acids. CDR1 and CDR2 (germline): SGHAT, FQNNGV. Trimming removed 4 bases from V and 11 bases from J, with 20 bases in between. DNA for the CDR3: TGTGCCAGCAGCTCTCATGGAGGCGCGGGGGGGGCTTTCTTT. It translates to CASSSHGGAGGAFF. Supplemented by reference TRBV11-2 and TRBJ1-1, the full variable domain reads EAGVAQSPRYKIIEKRQSVAFWCNPISGHATLYWYQQILGQGPKLLIQFQNNGVVDDSQLPKDRFSAERLKGVDSTLKIQPAKLEDSAVYLCASSSHGGAGGAFFGQGTRLTVV.

The J gene is TRBJ1-1, the V gene TRBV5-4; the match to TRBD1 covers 11 bases. The CDR3 sequence is 17 residues long. From germline, CDR1 is SGHNT and CDR2 YYREEE (reference sequence). V lost 4 bases, J lost 5 bases, and 13 bases stayed unmatched. The CDR3 DNA is TGTGCCAGCAGCGCGGGCCCCGGGGGACAGGGGGGGACTGAAGCTTTCTTT. Translated, it gives CASSAGPGGQGGTEAFF. The full variable domain, its missing parts supplied by reference TRBV5-4 and TRBJ1-1, is ETGVTQSPTHLIKTRGQQVTLRCSSQSGHNTVSWYQQALGQGPQFIFQYYREEENGRGNFPPRFSGLQFPNYSSELNVNALELDDSALYLCASSAGPGGQGGTEAFFGQGTRLTVV.

The rearrangement joins TRBV11-2 to TRBJ1-5; 7 nucleotides match TRBD1. CDR3 size: 20 residues. Germline CDR1 SGHAT, CDR2 FQNNGV. Trimming at V came to 0 bases and at J to 2 bases, leaving 16 bases not matched to a gene. CDR3 nucleotide sequence: TGTGCCAGCAGCTTAGAGAAGTGGGACAGTATTCGGCTAGGCAATCAGCCCCAGCATTTT. Encoded protein: CASSLEKWDSIRLGNQPQHF.

The rearrangement uses TRBV9 and TRBJ1-4; maybe TRBD1 (5 bases). Trimming removed 7 bases at V and 5 bases at J, with 12 bases between. This CDR3 is 13 amino acids long. CDR1 is SGDLS and CDR2 is YYNGEE in the germline V gene. The CDR3 nucleotides are TGTGCCAGCTCTCGGGGGGTAAATGAAAAACTGTTTTTT. Protein sequence: CASSRGVNEKLFF.

The chain is built from TRBV5-8 and TRBJ1-5; no reliable D call. The CDR3 is made up of 13 amino acids. Looked up from germline, CDR1 is SGHTS and CDR2 is YDEGEE. Trimming shortened V by 0 bases and J by 3 bases, and 4 bases separated the two germline ends. This chain's CDR3 is CASSLGFNQPQHF. For the CDR3, the DNA is TGTGCCAGCAGCTTGGGATTCAATCAGCCCCAGCATTTT.

The chain is built from TRBV10-3 and TRBJ2-7; 7 positions agree with TRBD1. The V gene end was trimmed by 7 bases and the J gene end by 2 bases; junction bases not matched to a gene: 5. Germline assignment: CDR1 ENHRY and CDR2 SYGVKD. The CDR3 spans 13 residues. The CDR3 sequence is CAITDREAYEQYF. The CDR3 bases are TGTGCCATCACCGACAGGGAAGCCTACGAGCAGTACTTC.

This rearrangement joins TRBV7-3 to TRBJ2-1, with 10 bases that match TRBD2. The CDR3 spans 15 residues. Looked up from germline, CDR1 is SGHTA and CDR2 is FQGTGA. The junction had 7 bases not matched to a gene; V was cut back by 1 base and J by 10 bases. The CDR3 protein is CASSLNRLAGREQFF. CDR3 sequence (DNA): TGTGCCAGCAGCTTAAATAGACTAGCGGGCCGAGAGCAGTTCTTC.

The chain has TRBV27 and TRBJ2-3; D call uncertain. Germline assignment: CDR1 MNHEY and CDR2 SMNVEV (reference sequence). The CDR3 spans 17 residues. Trimming removed 8 bases from V and 6 bases from J, with 27 bases in between. CDR3 DNA: TGTGCCAGCTCCTTTACCTCCGCGGCCCGACATTGGGATACGCAGTATTTT. It specifies CASSFTSAARHWDTQYF.